Shown below are 18 T cell receptor beta chains from a single sample sequenced in a study of regulatory T cells in long-lasting Graves disease (dated by TCRdb to about 2021). Taken with the paper, the label for time point translates to: newly diagnosed GD, antithyroid drugs for less than 3 months. For both TCR sequencing and RNA sequencing, RNA was extracted from PBMCs in TRIzol. The protocol used for the library was multiplex PCR. Data came from an Illumina HiSeq 4000. To build TCR beta libraries, CDR3 regions were amplified by Arm-PCR using iRepertoire HTBI primers. The public reads were reanalyzed by TCRdb: fastp trimming at Q25, MiXCR alignment, in-frame beta chains only. A single entry per CDR3 protein holds the most common genes and DNA from its merged rows. Across this sample there are a few hundred thousand distinct CDR3 sequences, with roughly 12% seen only once. The ten most abundant clones make up under 10% of the sample.

The same sample was also used in a study of T cells in Graves' hyperthyroidism and ophthalmopathy.

The specimen comprised peripheral blood mononuclear cells (PBMCs), sampled at new diagnosis, from a patient treated with antithyroid drugs. Receptors were obtained from a man aged 25-40 years with Graves disease. Donor details come from another sample of the same person, matched by shared clones.

This clonotype was picked up many times. The chain employs TRBV5-6 and TRBJ2-7, with 8 bases aligning to TRBD1. The germline gives CDR1 SGHDT, CDR2 YYEEEE. V dropped 4 bases and J dropped 3; count of bases not matched to a gene: 6. The CDR3 is made up of 14 amino acids. In DNA form, the CDR3 reads TGTGCCAGCAGCATCGGACAGGGAATCTACGAGCAGTACTTC. This gives the protein CASSIGQGIYEQYF.

Many counts were recorded for this clonotype. The rearrangement uses TRBV7-2 and TRBJ1-2; D uncertain. Trimming left V 1 base short and J 7 bases short, with 13 bases between. This CDR3 comprises 14 residues. The germline CDR1 and CDR2 sequences are SGHTA and FQGNSA. The DNA for the CDR3 is TGTGCCAGCAGCTTAGAACCGGTTGACACTGGCTACACCTTC. This sequence encodes CASSLEPVDTGYTF.

This clonotype was recorded at least ten times. The chain links TRBV6-1 to TRBJ2-7, with 13 bases matching TRBD2. Germline CDR1 is MNHNS and CDR2 is SASEGT. Trimming cost V 5 bases and J 5 bases; bases outside gene matches: 6. The CDR3 is 15 amino acids. CDR3 in DNA: TGTGCCAGCAGTCCCTTCGGACTAGCGGGAGACGAGCAGTACTTC. It translates to CASSPFGLAGDEQYF.

This clonotype came up many times. This chain connects TRBV7-8 to TRBJ2-1; D is ambiguous. The V gene lost 5 bases and the J gene lost 4 bases, with 9 bases spanning the gap. The length of the CDR3 is 13 residues. Germline V CDR1 and CDR2: SGHVS, FQNEAQ. The CDR3 DNA reads TGTGCCAGCAGCACTTACAGATACAATGAGCAGTTCTTC. Amino acid sequence: CASSTYRYNEQFF.

This clonotype came up many times. This chain connects TRBV29-1 to TRBJ1-2, with TRBD1 identical over 7 bases. The CDR3 extends over 15 amino acids. Germline CDR1 is SQVTM and CDR2 is ANQGSEA. J lost 3 bases, V lost 7 bases, and 14 bases had no gene match. The CDR3 sequence is CSANLGTAGYYGYTF. The DNA of the CDR3 is TGCAGCGCCAACTTGGGGACAGCGGGTTACTATGGCTACACCTTC.

This clonotype was detected only a few times. The chain has TRBV20-1 and TRBJ1-4; 9 bases fit TRBD1. The germline gives CDR1 DFQATT, CDR2 SNEGSKA (reference sequence). The CDR3 consists of 15 residues. V shed 6 bases, J shed 0 bases, and the junction held 5 bases outside the gene matches. The CDR3 nucleotides read TGCAGTGCGGGAGGACAGGGGACAACTAATGAAAAACTGTTTTTT. This gives the protein CSAGGQGTTNEKLFF.

Notes on this clonotype: Since a much larger clone is just one base distant, this may be a read error. This chain connects TRBV7-2 to TRBJ2-1, with TRBD2 identical over 10 bases. Germline CDR1 is SGHTA and CDR2 is FQGNSA. The CDR3 has 15 residues. CDR3 DNA: TGTGCCGGCAGCTACACTAGCGGGGCTTACAATGAGCAGTTCTTC. It codes for CAGSYTSGAYNEQFF.

This clonotype occurred many times. The chain recombines TRBV7-9 with TRBJ2-7; D may be TRBD2 (5 bases). Trimming left V 0 bases short and J 2 bases short, with 11 bases between. CDR3 length equals 15 residues. CDR1 is SEHNR, CDR2 FQNEAQ, per germline (reference sequence). CDR3 in amino acids: CASSLASEGPYEQYF. CDR3 nucleotide sequence: TGTGCCAGCAGCTTAGCTTCTGAGGGCCCCTACGAGCAGTACTTC.

This clonotype was counted at least ten times. The chain carries TRBV29-1 and TRBJ1-1; D remains ambiguous. Germline V gene lookup returns CDR1 SQVTM and CDR2 ANQGSEA. The CDR3 sequence is 14 residues long. With 4 bases removed from V and 1 base from J, the gap between germline ends came to 13 bases. This CDR3 reads CSVVTGEWNTEAFF. DNA of the CDR3: TGCAGCGTTGTAACCGGGGAATGGAACACTGAAGCTTTCTTT.

This clonotype was seen many times. The DNA for the CDR3 is TGTGCCACCTCCACCTCACAGGGTTGGGATGAGCAGTTCTTC. This sequence encodes CATSTSQGWDEQFF. The chain combines TRBV2 with TRBJ2-1; TRBD1 might be the D (6 bases). CDR3 length equals 14 residues. Germline V CDR1 and CDR2: SNHLY, FYNNEI. Trimming removed 10 bases at V and 8 bases at J, with 21 bases between.

This clonotype was recorded at least ten times. This chain joins TRBV20-1 and TRBJ1-5, with D unresolved. The CDR3 is 14 amino acids. The V and J ends lost 6 bases and 2 bases respectively, with 14 bases between them. Per germline, CDR1 DFQATT and CDR2 SNEGSKA (reference sequence). DNA of the CDR3: TGCAGTGCAGGCGAAGTGCGGGGCAATCAGCCCCAGCATTTT. Translation gives CSAGEVRGNQPQHF.

Points on this clonotype: A far larger clone is off by one base, so a read error is likely. The chain combines TRBV2 with TRBJ2-4; unclear D gene. The CDR3 runs to 14 residues. Germline V CDR1 and CDR2: SNHLY, FYNNEI. This CDR3 is CASKAARKYNEQLF. The CDR3 DNA follows: TGTGCCAGCAAGGCTGCACGGAAGTACAATGAGCAGCTCTTC.

The chain couples TRBV5-1 to TRBJ1-1, with D perhaps TRBD1 (6 bases). CDR3 length: 14 amino acids. Trimming took off 4 bases at V and 8 bases at J, with 18 bases between the two ends. The germline gives CDR1 SGHRS, CDR2 YFSETQ. CDR3 region: CASSDPGGFPEAFF. The CDR3 nucleotides are TGCGCCAGCAGCGACCCCGGGGGCTTCCCCGAAGCTTTCTTT. The full variable domain, with the rest looked up from reference TRBV5-1 and TRBJ1-1, is KAGVTQTPRYLIKTRGQQVTLSCSPISGHRSVSWYQQTPGQGLQFLFEYFSETQRNKGNFPGRFSGRQFSNSRSEMNVSTLELGDSALYLCASSDPGGFPEAFFGQGTRLTVV.

Ten or more counts support this clonotype. V usage is TRBV20-1 and J usage is TRBJ2-1; weak D call: TRBD2 (5 bases). V was clipped by 0 bases and J by 9 bases, with 9 bases between them. The CDR3 runs to 12 residues. CDR1 DFQATT and CDR2 SNEGSKA come from the germline V gene (reference sequence). The CDR3 sequence: CSARDPTSEQFF. CDR3 nucleotide sequence: TGCAGTGCTAGAGATCCCACTAGTGAGCAGTTCTTC.

This clonotype was observed a handful of times. The chain joins TRBV10-1 to TRBJ2-3; D may be TRBD2 (6 bases). The V end was cut by 0 bases, the J end by 4 bases, with 14 bases between. The germline CDR1 and CDR2 sequences are WNHNN and SYGVQD (reference sequence). CDR3 length equals 16 residues. The chain's CDR3 is CASSESRSGGADTQYF. CDR3 nucleotides: TGCGCCAGCAGTGAGTCGAGGAGCGGAGGGGCAGATACGCAGTATTTT.

Of note for this clonotype: A much larger clone differs from this one at a single base, so this may be a read error. The chain joins TRBV28 to TRBJ1-1, with D possibly being TRBD1 (5 bases). Germline lookup yields CDR1 MDHEN and CDR2 SYDVKM. The CDR3 covers 15 residues. The CDR3 loop reads CASRQESSKNTETFF. The CDR3 nucleotides read TGTGCCAGCAGACAGGAATCCTCTAAGAACACTGAAACTTTCTTT.

This clonotype has at least ten counts. The V gene is TRBV7-2, the J gene TRBJ2-3; 7 bases fit TRBD2. Germline CDR1 is SGHTA and CDR2 is FQGNSA. The CDR3 has 13 residues. V shed 6 bases and J 5 bases; nucleotides not matched to a gene: 5. CDR3 sequence (DNA): TGTGCCAGCAGGGGTGGGGGGGAAGATACGCAGTATTTT. It translates to CASRGGGEDTQYF.

There are a few counts of this clonotype. The gene calls are TRBV14 and TRBJ1-1, with D unclear. The V and J ends lost 0 bases and 7 bases respectively, with 12 bases between them. Per the germline V gene, CDR1 is SGHDN and CDR2 is FVKESK. The CDR3 totals 14 residues. DNA of the CDR3: TGTGCCAGCAGCCAAGATATAGGGAAGGGTGAAGCTTTCTTT. Residues: CASSQDIGKGEAFF. Combining the CDR3 with reference TRBV14 and TRBJ1-1 gives the whole variable domain EAGVTQFPSHSVIEKGQTVTLRCDPISGHDNLYWYRRVMGKEIKFLLHFVKESKQDESGMPNNRFLAERTGGTYSTLKVQPAELEDSGVYFCASSQDIGKGEAFFGQGTRLTVV.